The 9 T cell receptor beta chains in this list originate from one sample, sequenced in a study of T-cell reconstitution after alpha-beta-depleted transplantation in children. Preparation of the TCRbeta library was carried out with unique molecular identifiers. TCRdb re-analysed the PCR reads in MiXCR, keeping a single row per CDR3 protein. The table records 150,000 to 200,000 distinct CDR3 sequences, around 10% of them present only once. The material sequenced was PBMCs, taken before TCRalphabeta/CD19-depleted stem cell transplant. These receptor sequences come from a boy between 2 and 10 years old with acute myeloid leukemia, due to receive a stem cell transplant.

This clonotype was recorded many times. The J gene is TRBJ2-3, the V gene TRBV7-9; no firm D call. Germline assignment: CDR1 SEHNR and CDR2 FQNEAQ (reference sequence). The CDR3 totals 13 residues. Trimming removed 1 base at V and 6 bases at J, with 8 bases between. CDR3 bases: TGTGCCAGCAGCTTAGGGGCCCAGGATACGCAGTATTTT. Translated, it gives CASSLGAQDTQYF.

This clonotype was recorded many times. The chain couples TRBV5-1 to TRBJ2-5; 7 nucleotides match TRBD2. Germline V lookup: CDR1 SGHRS, CDR2 YFSETQ. Unmatched junction bases numbered 6, after V lost 5 bases and J lost 5 bases. This CDR3 has 13 residues. CDR3 loop: CASRAGSRETQYF. In nucleotides, the CDR3 is TGCGCCAGCAGAGCGGGGAGCCGGGAGACCCAGTACTTC.

A single count supports this clonotype. A much larger clone lies a single base off, so this may be a read error. The rearrangement links TRBV20-1 to TRBJ2-7; either TRBD1 or TRBD2 may supply D (6 bases each). CDR3 length: 17 amino acids. Germline lookup yields CDR1 DFQATT and CDR2 SNEGSKA (reference sequence). CDR3 region: CSARLTGRRGNPYEQCF. The CDR3, as DNA: TGCAGTGCTAGACTTACCGGAAGGAGGGGGAACCCCTACGAGCAGTGCTTC.

This clonotype has a count of ten or more. The chain is built from TRBV5-1 and TRBJ2-6, with a tentative D call TRBD1 (6 bases). The CDR3 consists of 18 residues. CDR1 and CDR2 (germline): SGHRS, YFSETQ. V lost 3 bases, J lost 0 bases, and 16 bases lay in between. The CDR3 sequence: CASSYAGTRDSGANVLTF. Here the CDR3 DNA reads TGCGCCAGCAGCTACGCCGGGACAAGAGACTCTGGGGCCAACGTCCTGACTTTC.

This clonotype was counted ten times or more. The rearrangement links TRBV7-8 to TRBJ2-7; no firm D call. Germline CDR1 and CDR2: SGHVS and FQNEAQ. This CDR3 region has 12 residues. Trimming removed 1 base from V and 7 bases from J, with 8 bases in between. CDR3 nucleotides: TGTGCCAGCAGCTTAGGACCCCGAGAGCAGTACTTC. It specifies CASSLGPREQYF.

This clonotype appeared many times. V usage is TRBV5-1 and J usage is TRBJ2-1, with 8 positions matching TRBD2. CDR3 length: 13 amino acids. Germline V CDR1 and CDR2: SGHRS, YFSETQ. V dropped 0 bases and J dropped 15; count of bases not matched to a gene: 8. CDR3 DNA: TGCGCCAGCAGCTTGGAAAGGGCGGGAGGTCCGTTCTTC. Its protein is CASSLERAGGPFF.

J is TRBJ1-2 and V is TRBV7-8, with 8 bases that match TRBD1. CDR1 SGHVS and CDR2 FQNEAQ come from the germline V gene. J gave up 8 bases and V 5 bases, and 10 bases lay outside the gene matches. CDR3 length: 14 residues. This CDR3 is CASSPTGQGRGYTF. The CDR3 DNA reads TGTGCCAGCAGCCCCACCGGACAGGGTCGGGGCTACACCTTC.

This clonotype was counted many times. This chain links TRBV15 with TRBJ1-5; D not certain. The CDR3 extends over 15 amino acids. Deletions cut 3 bases from V and 0 bases from J, with 9 bases between. Germline lookup yields CDR1 LNHNV and CDR2 YYDKDF (reference sequence). The CDR3: CATSRGSYSNQPQHF. The CDR3 bases are TGTGCCACCAGCAGGGGATCTTATAGCAATCAGCCCCAGCATTTT.

Ten or more counts support this clonotype. This chain uses TRBV15 with TRBJ1-1; D is unresolved. From germline, CDR1 is LNHNV and CDR2 YYDKDF (reference sequence). V was pared by 4 bases and J by 4 bases, with 13 bases between. The CDR3 length is 14 residues. As DNA, the CDR3 is TGTGCCACCAGCAAGCCCTCTGACGGCACTGAAGCTTTCTTT. Its translation is CATSKPSDGTEAFF.